The text below deals with one TCR beta chain. What it binds is not known. TCRdb re-analysed the RT-PCR reads in MiXCR, keeping a single row per CDR3 protein. The sample shows about 500,000 distinct CDR3 sequences, about 17% of them seen only once. The data stem from a study of response to subunit inactivated influenza vaccine. Study-level results: Researchers suggested that each seasonal influenza vaccination recruits few new T cells.

Per germline, CDR1 MDHEN and CDR2 SYDVKM. The CDR3 extends over 15 amino acids. The V segment lost 3 bases and the J segment 11 bases; nucleotides outside the gene matches: 13. The TCR comes from a man aged 50 to 69 who received an inactivated influenza vaccine. This rearrangement joins TRBV28 to TRBJ1-5; 7 positions agree with TRBD1. The specimen comprised CD4+ T cells sorted from PBMCs, sampled about 24 months after vaccination. The CDR3 sequence is CASSFEGQWVSAQHF. In DNA form, the CDR3 reads TGTGCCAGCAGTTTTGAGGGACAGTGGGTTTCAGCCCAGCATTTT. Full variable domain (missing parts from reference TRBV28 and TRBJ1-5): DVKVTQSSRYLVKRTGEKVFLECVQDMDHENMFWYRQDPGLGLRLIYFSYDVKMKEKGDIPEGYSVSREKKERFSLILESASTNQTSMYLCASSFEGQWVSAQHFGDGTRLSIL.